The present TCR beta chain was sequenced within a study of tumor-infiltrating lymphocytes in oesophageal squamous cell carcinoma. By its share, this clonotype is medium-sized. Via MiXCR, TCRdb re-called the PCR reads, giving one row per CDR3 protein. The sample lists roughly 18,000 distinct CDR3 sequences; 40% to 55% were seen once. The CDR3 runs 16 residues. CDR1 and CDR2 from the germline V gene are SGHTA and FQGNSA. The V end lost 5 bases, the J end lost 2 bases, and 18 bases lay between the germline ends. Material: esophageal tumor tissue. The chain combines TRBV7-2 with TRBJ1-2, with D perhaps TRBD1 (6 bases). This receptor was obtained from a male donor with esophageal squamous cell carcinoma. CDR3 in amino acids: CASSTYRGQTNYGYTF. The CDR3 coding sequence is TGTGCCAGCAGCACATATAGGGGACAAACCAACTATGGCTACACCTTC.